Below, one TCR beta chain is given with its context. Its antigen is not identified. V shed 6 bases, J shed 8 bases, and the junction held 11 bases outside the gene matches. The CDR3 is made up of 15 amino acids. The record originates from a study of T cells in Graves' hyperthyroidism and ophthalmopathy. Study results and limitations: For ophthalmopathy, model prediction preceded onset by a median about 6.4 months.

Amplified TCR beta CDR3 regions derived from RNA transcripts. The primer set for the first-round RT-PCR of the TCR CDR3 was HTBI. A single record per CDR3 protein comes from TCRdb applying MiXCR to the multiplex PCR reads. The sample has about 360,000 distinct CDR3 sequences, over 10% seen once. The chain is built from TRBV12-3 or TRBV12-4 and TRBJ2-1; 9 positions agree with TRBD1. Sequenced: blood. This TCR came from a woman aged 18-29 years with Graves' hyperthyroidism. DNA for the CDR3: TGTGCCAGCAGATCCGGGACAGGGAACGTGGATGAGCAGTTCTTC. Its protein product is CASRSGTGNVDEQFF.